This T cell receptor (beta chain) was retrieved from a study of T cells in Graves' hyperthyroidism and ophthalmopathy. Study-wide results and caveats: The majority of expanded thyroid clonotypes above 0.001 also appeared in blood.

This clonotype appeared a few times. Its antigen is unidentified. This CDR3 comprises 17 residues. J gave up 0 bases and V 5 bases, and 6 bases lay outside the gene matches. Germline CDR1 SEHNR, CDR2 FQNEAQ (reference sequence). Newly diagnosed patients aged 18 to 65 had hyperthyroidism of under 2 months' duration. The PBMCs were sourced from fresh peripheral blood (around 9.3 ml). Amplification targeted TCR beta CDR3 regions from RNA transcripts. HTBI primers were employed in a first-round RT-PCR of the TCR CDR3. TCRdb used MiXCR to reprocess the multiplex PCR reads, holding one entry per CDR3 protein. The table shows about 560,000 distinct CDR3 sequences, with approximately 16% occurring only once.

The source is a young woman with Graves' hyperthyroidism. J is TRBJ2-2 and V is TRBV7-9; 10 bases align to TRBD1. Sequenced material: blood. The CDR3: CASSQTGGATNTGELFF. CDR3 bases: TGTGCCAGCAGCCAGACAGGGGGCGCGACGAACACCGGGGAGCTGTTTTTT. Filled out from reference TRBV7-9 and TRBJ2-2, the complete variable domain reads DTGVSQNPRHKITKRGQNVTFRCDPISEHNRLYWYRQTLGQGPEFLTYFQNEAQLEKSRLLSDRFSAERPKGSFSTLEIQRTEQGDSAMYLCASSQTGGATNTGELFFGEGSRLTVL.